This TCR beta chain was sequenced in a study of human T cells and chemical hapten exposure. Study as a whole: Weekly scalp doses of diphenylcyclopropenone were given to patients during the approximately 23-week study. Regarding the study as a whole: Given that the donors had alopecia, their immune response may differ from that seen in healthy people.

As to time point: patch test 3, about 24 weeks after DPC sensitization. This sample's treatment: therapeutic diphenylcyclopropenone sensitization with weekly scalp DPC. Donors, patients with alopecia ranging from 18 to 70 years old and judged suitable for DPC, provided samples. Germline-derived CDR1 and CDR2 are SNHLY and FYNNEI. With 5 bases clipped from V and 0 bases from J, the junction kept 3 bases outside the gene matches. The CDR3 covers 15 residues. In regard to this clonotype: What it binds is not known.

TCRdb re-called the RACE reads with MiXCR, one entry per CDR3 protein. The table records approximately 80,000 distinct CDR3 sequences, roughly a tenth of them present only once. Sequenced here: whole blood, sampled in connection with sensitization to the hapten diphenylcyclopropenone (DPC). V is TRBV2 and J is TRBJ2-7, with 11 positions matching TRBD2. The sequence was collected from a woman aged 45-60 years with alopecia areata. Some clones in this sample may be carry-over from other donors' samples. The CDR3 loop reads CASSKGLADSYEQYF. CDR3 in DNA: TGTGCCAGCAGTAAGGGACTAGCGGACTCCTACGAGCAGTACTTC. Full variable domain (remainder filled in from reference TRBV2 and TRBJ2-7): EPEVTQTPSHQVTQMGQEVILRCVPISNHLYFYWYRQILGQKVEFLVSFYNNEISEKSEIFDDQFSVERPDGSNFTLKIRSTKLEDSAMYFCASSKGLADSYEQYFGPGTRLTVT.